The subject of this entry is one T cell receptor (beta chain). Other DNA sequences in this sample translate to the same CDR3. The sample is drawn from a study of blood T cell repertoires in COVID-19. Study-level information: The United States, Italy and Spain were the sources of the acute and convalescent COVID-19 samples. PBMCs, B-cell-depleted T cells, or T cells provided the cDNA or gDNA that made up the material.

Germline-derived CDR1 and CDR2 are WSHSY and SAAADI. The CDR3 extends over 13 amino acids. The germline V and J ends were trimmed by 3 bases and 4 bases, with 7 bases remaining between them. Clones were sequenced by immunoSEQ multiplex PCR, and TCRdb holds only the in-frame ones, with some missing. The sample shows roughly 30,000 clones, over 75% of them seen only once. The specimen sequenced was peripheral blood. This receptor was identified in a human donor in a cohort sampled during active COVID-19. The donor label of this sample is uncertain. The J gene is TRBJ1-5, the V gene TRBV10-2; D is perhaps TRBD1 (5 bases). CDR3 in amino acids: CASSDGGNQPQHF. The CDR3 DNA is TGCGCCAGCAGTGATGGGGGGAATCAGCCCCAGCATTTT.